This record concerns one T cell receptor (beta chain) sequence. Some clones are missing from TCRdb's copy, which holds only in-frame ones; the method was immunoSEQ multiplex PCR. This table has tens of thousands of clones, roughly four fifths appearing once. These data originate in a study of OX40 agonist ivuxolimab in advanced cancers. Patients were ineligible given autoimmune disease history or systemic immunosuppression. The germline gives CDR1 SGHVS, CDR2 FNYEAQ. V was trimmed by 5 bases and J by 3 bases, leaving 23 bases between them. The CDR3 consists of 18 residues. The source of this sequence is an adult with an advanced solid tumor such as melanoma, head and neck, liver or kidney cancer. The chain employs TRBV7-6 and TRBJ1-5, with a possible D match to TRBD1 (6 bases). This material consisted of CD4+ or CD8+ T cells sorted from blood, taken in a trial of the OX40 agonist ivuxolimab. The CDR3: CASSPGRGALISNQPQHF. The CDR3 bases are TGTGCCAGCAGCCCAGGTCGGGGGGCGCTGATTTCCAATCAGCCCCAGCATTTT.